One and the same sample provided the 32 T cell receptor beta chains below, sequenced in a study of cytomegalovirus exposure and HLA in healthy donors. Both 60 Vbeta primers and 13 Jbeta primers went into the PCR. Data came from immunoSEQ multiplex PCR; TCRdb stores just in-frame clones and leaves some out. The table has about 190,000 clones, 70% to 80% seen once. The sequenced sample consisted of PBMCs. These receptors were taken from a woman aged 25 to 39 in good health and CMV-seropositive.

This chain connects TRBV15 to TRBJ2-7, with unresolved D. The ends were cut back, 3 bases at V and 6 bases at J, with 6 bases in the middle. Germline values: CDR1 LNHNV, CDR2 YYDKDF (reference sequence). CDR3 size: 11 residues. The CDR3 loop reads CATSSLVEQYF. The CDR3 DNA is TGTGCCACCAGCAGCCTTGTCGAGCAGTACTTC.

The chain joins TRBV28 to TRBJ2-7; D not certain. The CDR3 is 14 amino acids. The V end was cut by 6 bases, the J end by 4 bases, with 16 bases between. Germline lookup yields CDR1 MDHEN and CDR2 SYDVKM. The CDR3 nucleotides read TGTGCCAGCAGAATCGATCAGGCTACTTACGAGCAGTACTTC. The encoded protein is CASRIDQATYEQYF.

The gene calls are TRBV28 and TRBJ1-5, with 10 nucleotides matching TRBD1. This CDR3 has 15 amino acids. J gave up 6 bases and V 6 bases, and 8 bases lay outside the gene matches. Germline V gene data show CDR1 as MDHEN and CDR2 as SYDVKM. CDR3 sequence reads: CASSSRDRGLQPQHF. As DNA, the CDR3 is TGTGCCAGCAGCAGCAGGGACAGGGGCCTTCAGCCCCAGCATTTT.

The chain combines TRBV2 with TRBJ2-7; 10 bases agree with TRBD2. The CDR3 contains 14 residues. The J segment lost 6 bases and the V segment lost 4 bases, leaving 6 bases of the junction unmatched. Per germline, CDR1 SNHLY and CDR2 FYNNEI. This CDR3 is CASSGLAGAGEQYF. The CDR3 DNA reads as TGTGCCAGCAGTGGGCTAGCGGGAGCGGGCGAGCAGTACTTC.

The chain combines TRBV5-1 with TRBJ2-1, with 11 positions matching TRBD1. V trimming: 5 bases; J trimming: 7 bases; junction bases outside the gene matches: 5. The CDR3 runs 14 residues. Germline CDR1 reads SGHRS; CDR2 reads YFSETQ. CDR3 in amino acids: CASRRDRGWNEQFF. As DNA, the CDR3 is TGCGCCAGCAGGAGGGACAGGGGGTGGAATGAGCAGTTCTTC.

CDR3 in DNA: TGTGCCAGCAGCTTAATGACGCCAGGAATATTGACCGGGGAGCTGTTTTTT. It yields the protein CASSLMTPGILTGELFF. The chain is built from TRBV7-2 and TRBJ2-2; D gene unclear. Germline CDR1 SGHTA, CDR2 FQGNSA. Trimming stripped 2 bases from V and 5 bases from J, with 18 bases between. The CDR3 runs 17 residues.

The genes are TRBV5-4 and TRBJ1-2, with D possibly matching TRBD1 (5 bases). This CDR3 region has 15 residues. Germline V gene lookup returns CDR1 SGHNT and CDR2 YYREEE (reference sequence). V was cut by 3 bases and J by 0 bases, with 12 bases left in between. The CDR3, as DNA: TGTGCCAGCAGCTGGGGGGGAGCTACTAACTATGGCTACACCTTC. Translation: CASSWGGATNYGYTF.

This clone was observed a few times. The V call is TRBV5-1, the J call TRBJ1-4; tentative D call: TRBD1 (6 bases). CDR3 size: 15 residues. From germline, CDR1 is SGHRS and CDR2 YFSETQ. V lost 2 bases and J 6 bases, leaving 14 bases between the germline ends. This CDR3 is CASSFSPNRDEKLFF. The CDR3 nucleotides are TGCGCCAGCAGCTTTTCGCCTAACAGGGATGAAAAACTGTTTTTT.

Concerning this clone itself: Compared with germline, one end of the junction differs, possibly owing to a read error. The rearrangement joins TRBV4-2 to TRBJ2-7; no clear D gene. The CDR3 is made up of 14 amino acids. Per germline, CDR1 LGHNA and CDR2 YNFKEQ. The CDR3 reads CASSQDWANHEQHF. DNA for the CDR3: TGTGCCAGCAGCCAAGATTGGGCCAACCACGAGCAGCACTTC.

This sequence joins TRBV5-1 and TRBJ1-1; no definite D call. The CDR3 length is 14 residues. V dropped 6 bases and J dropped 3 bases, with 15 bases sitting between them. Germline V gene data show CDR1 as SGHRS and CDR2 as YFSETQ. CDR3 in amino acids: CASTPTETYTEAFF. CDR3 bases: TGCGCCAGCACCCCCACAGAGACCTACACTGAAGCTTTCTTT.

The J gene is TRBJ2-5, the V gene TRBV5-6, with 9 bases aligning to TRBD1. The CDR3 runs to 15 residues. The trim removed 1 base at V and 2 bases at J, leaving 3 bases unmatched. From germline, CDR1 is SGHDT and CDR2 YYEEEE. CDR3 DNA sequence: TGTGCCAGCAGCTTGCTGGGACAGGGACAAGAGACCCAGTACTTC. Translated: CASSLLGQGQETQYF.

This chain uses TRBV28 with TRBJ2-7, with 11 bases aligning to TRBD2. Trimming removed 5 bases from V and 7 bases from J; junction bases left unmatched: 10. Germline CDR1 MDHEN, CDR2 SYDVKM. This CDR3 region has 15 residues. The CDR3 sequence is CASSPLSGGAWEQYF. The CDR3 coding sequence is TGTGCCAGCAGTCCACTTAGCGGGGGGGCGTGGGAGCAGTACTTC.

The chain couples TRBV10-3 to TRBJ2-7, with 8 bases fitting TRBD1. The J segment lost 0 bases and the V segment lost 4 bases, leaving 11 bases of the junction unmatched. The CDR3 is 17 residues long. Germline values: CDR1 ENHRY, CDR2 SYGVKD. The CDR3 DNA sequence: TGTGCCATCAGTGGGACAGGGAGAGGATCGAGCTCCTACGAGCAGTACTTC. It codes for CAISGTGRGSSSYEQYF.

The chain links TRBV19 to TRBJ2-7; tentative D call: TRBD2 (5 bases). The V gene's germline CDR1 is LNHDA and CDR2 SQIVND (reference sequence). V was pared by 3 bases and J by 0 bases, with 9 bases between. The CDR3 runs to 14 residues. The chain's CDR3 is CASSIGLNSYEQYF. In DNA form, the CDR3 reads TGTGCCAGTAGTATCGGACTGAACTCCTACGAGCAGTACTTC.

This chain uses TRBV7-9 with TRBJ1-4, with a possible D match to TRBD1 (6 bases). The germline V gene encodes CDR1 SEHNR and CDR2 FQNEAQ (reference sequence). Trimming removed 3 bases from V and 4 bases from J, with 6 bases in between. The CDR3 consists of 13 residues. CDR3 in amino acids: CASSLDSNEKLFF. In DNA, the CDR3 is TGTGCCAGCAGCTTGGACAGTAATGAAAAACTGTTTTTT.

The gene calls are TRBV6-1 and TRBJ1-5; D gene ambiguous. This CDR3 comprises 14 residues. Trimming pared 5 bases from V and 2 bases from J, leaving 10 bases between. Germline-derived CDR1 and CDR2 are MNHNS and SASEGT. CDR3 amino acids: CASSPNGGNQPQHF. The CDR3 DNA reads as TGTGCCAGCAGTCCCAACGGGGGCAATCAGCCCCAGCATTTT.

This clone occurred a few times. The chain is built from TRBV27 and TRBJ1-4; D gene ambiguous. Germline V lookup: CDR1 MNHEY, CDR2 SMNVEV (reference sequence). This CDR3 contains 13 residues. V lost 7 bases and J 7 bases, leaving 13 bases between the germline ends. CDR3 loop: CASKTHVSEKLFF. The CDR3 bases are TGTGCCAGCAAAACACACGTCAGTGAAAAACTGTTTTTT.

The genes are TRBV30 and TRBJ1-1; tentative D call: TRBD1 (5 bases). Trimming stripped 2 bases from V and 0 bases from J, with 13 bases between. Germline V gene data show CDR1 as GTSNPN and CDR2 as SVGIG (reference sequence). The CDR3 runs to 15 residues. CDR3 region: CAWSPMGGMNTEAFF. The CDR3 bases are TGTGCCTGGAGTCCGATGGGGGGAATGAACACTGAAGCTTTCTTT.

V usage is TRBV7-2 and J usage is TRBJ2-7, with D perhaps TRBD1 (5 bases). The germline V gene encodes CDR1 SGHTA and CDR2 FQGNSA. Trimming left V 0 bases short and J 2 bases short, with 14 bases between. CDR3 length: 16 amino acids. The CDR3 region is CASSLALADSTYEQYF. CDR3 sequence (DNA): TGTGCCAGCAGCTTAGCGCTCGCCGACAGTACCTACGAGCAGTACTTC.

CDR3 amino acids: CSVGAGGETQYF. The CDR3 DNA reads as TGCAGCGTTGGTGCGGGAGGGGAGACCCAGTACTTC. The genes are TRBV29-1 and TRBJ2-5; 9 bases are shared with TRBD2. The CDR3 consists of 12 residues. Germline CDR1 is SQVTM and CDR2 is ANQGSEA. V shed 4 bases and J 5 bases; nucleotides not matched to a gene: 2.

The chain recombines TRBV2 with TRBJ1-5; the D gene is possibly TRBD1 (6 bases). Trimming stripped 4 bases from V and 7 bases from J, with 11 bases between. Germline V CDR1 and CDR2: SNHLY, FYNNEI. The CDR3 contains 13 residues. CDR3 sequence reads: CASSVTGWQPQHF. The DNA for the CDR3 is TGTGCCAGCAGTGTGACAGGATGGCAGCCCCAGCATTTT.

The chain carries TRBV29-1 and TRBJ1-2; D is unresolved. V lost 3 bases, J lost 6 bases, and 8 bases lay in between. CDR1 SQVTM and CDR2 ANQGSEA come from the germline V gene. The length of the CDR3 is 11 residues. CDR3 amino acids: CSVERANGYTF. The CDR3, as DNA: TGCAGCGTTGAGAGAGCGAATGGCTACACCTTC.

This clone was detected only once. The CDR3 DNA sequence: TGCGCCAGCAGCTTGGAGTTGGCAGGCAACTATGGCTACACCTTC. Amino acid sequence: CASSLELAGNYGYTF. The chain employs TRBV5-1 and TRBJ1-2; no definite D call. CDR1 is SGHRS and CDR2 is YFSETQ in the germline V gene. V was clipped by 0 bases and J by 2 bases, with 11 bases between them. The CDR3 covers 15 residues.

The CDR3 DNA follows: TGTGCCAGCATAAACTCGGGGTTTAACACTGAAGCTTTCTTT. Translated: CASINSGFNTEAFF. The rearrangement uses TRBV28 and TRBJ1-1; D gene uncertain. This CDR3 is built from 14 residues. Germline V gene sequence: CDR1 MDHEN, CDR2 SYDVKM. V was pared by 7 bases and J by 2 bases, with 14 bases between.

This chain joins TRBV2 and TRBJ2-2; 9 nucleotides match TRBD1. V was clipped by 9 bases and J by 5 bases; unmatched bases: 7. Germline CDR1 is SNHLY and CDR2 is FYNNEI. The CDR3 extends over 14 amino acids. CDR3 nucleotides: TGTGCCAGTTCACAGGGGGCAGGAACCGGGGAGCTGTTTTTT. Protein sequence: CASSQGAGTGELFF.

Comments on this clone: At one end the junction does not follow the germline gene, possibly because of a read error. The gene calls are TRBV5-1 and TRBJ2-5; D gene unclear. The germline V gene has CDR1 SGHRS and CDR2 YFSETQ. The CDR3 has 11 amino acids. CDR3 in amino acids: CASSSQEAQYF. CDR3 nucleotides: TGCGCCAGCAGCTCCCAAGAGGCCCAGTACTTC.

This sequence joins TRBV4-3 and TRBJ2-1; 11 bases match TRBD2. CDR3 size: 17 residues. Trimming removed 0 bases from V and 7 bases from J; junction bases left unmatched: 8. Germline V gene lookup returns CDR1 LGHNA and CDR2 YSLEER. CDR3 sequence reads: CASSQDRDSGGANEQFF. The CDR3 DNA reads TGCGCCAGCAGCCAAGATCGCGATAGCGGGGGGGCTAATGAGCAGTTCTTC.

The CDR3 region is CASSLDRRGEKLFF. The DNA for the CDR3 is TGCGCCAGCAGCTTGGACAGAAGGGGTGAAAAACTGTTTTTT. The rearrangement uses TRBV5-1 and TRBJ1-4, with a weak D call TRBD1 (5 bases). The V and J ends lost 0 bases and 7 bases respectively, with 10 bases between them. Per the germline V gene, CDR1 is SGHRS and CDR2 is YFSETQ. This CDR3 contains 14 residues.

This chain connects TRBV19 to TRBJ1-6; D gene uncertain. This CDR3 is 16 amino acids long. Germline V gene lookup returns CDR1 LNHDA and CDR2 SQIVND (reference sequence). Trimming took off 1 base at V and 0 bases at J, with 7 bases between the two ends. This chain's CDR3 is CASSIGGSSYNSPLHF. CDR3 bases: TGTGCCAGTAGTATAGGAGGGAGCTCCTATAATTCACCCCTCCACTTT.

The rearrangement uses TRBV2 and TRBJ1-6, with TRBD1 identical over 9 bases. CDR1 and CDR2 from the germline V gene are SNHLY and FYNNEI. J gave up 10 bases and V 6 bases, and 7 bases lay outside the gene matches. CDR3 length: 14 amino acids. This CDR3 is CASRLQGAWSPLHF. Here the CDR3 DNA reads TGTGCCAGCAGGTTACAGGGGGCTTGGTCACCCCTCCACTTT.

Concerning this clone: At the DNA level, this CDR3 is encoded by other sequences in the same sample as well. The genes are TRBV18 and TRBJ1-1, with 10 bases lining up with TRBD1. The CDR3 has 15 residues. CDR1 KGHSH and CDR2 LQKENI come from the germline V gene. The V gene end was trimmed by 1 base and the J gene end by 5 bases; junction bases not matched to a gene: 4. CDR3 residues: CASSPLGTGDTEAFF. In nucleotides, the CDR3 is TGTGCCAGCTCACCACTAGGGACAGGGGATACTGAAGCTTTCTTT.

The gene calls are TRBV7-9 and TRBJ2-7; TRBD2 matches 7 bases. With 4 bases clipped from V and 2 bases from J, the junction kept 5 bases outside the gene matches. The CDR3 length is 14 residues. Germline loops: CDR1 SEHNR, CDR2 FQNEAQ (reference sequence). The CDR3 nucleotides read TGTGCCAGCAGCTGGTGGGGAGGGACCTACGAGCAGTACTTC. Protein: CASSWWGGTYEQYF.